Listed here are 24 T cell receptor beta chains from one sample, sequenced in a study of T cell repertoires in cytomegalovirus infection. No antigen has been identified for these receptors. TCRdb ran MiXCR on the reads and lists one entry per CDR3 protein. The top ten clones hold about 20% of a sample with nearly 700,000 distinct CDR3 sequences, about 30% of them seen once. Sequences were derived from cultured PBMCs, sampled from culture after CMV antigen stimulation. The receptors were gathered from a human donor in good health (CMV status not recorded). Some clones in this sample may be carry-over from other donors' samples.

This sequence joins TRBV19 and TRBJ1-4; 10 nucleotides line up with TRBD1. Germline-derived CDR1 and CDR2 are LNHDA and SQIVND (reference sequence). The CDR3 extends over 15 amino acids. After removal of 5 bases from V and 0 bases from J, the junction contained 0 bases not matched to a gene. CDR3 nucleotide sequence: TGTGCCAGTAGTGGACAGGGGGCAACTAATGAAAAACTGTTTTTT. This gives the protein CASSGQGATNEKLFF.

CDR3: CASSYSGSTRYNEQFF. CDR3 nucleotide sequence: TGTGCCAGCAGCTATAGCGGGAGTACTCGGTACAATGAGCAGTTCTTC. This chain connects TRBV7-2 to TRBJ2-1, with 9 positions matching TRBD2. Germline V gene sequence: CDR1 SGHTA, CDR2 FQGNSA. V gave up 4 bases and J gave up 4 bases; unmatched junction bases: 8. This CDR3 region has 16 residues.

A few counts support this clonotype. This sequence joins TRBV7-4 and TRBJ1-6; TRBD1 agrees at 9 bases. This CDR3 region has 16 residues. V lost 5 bases and J lost 9; bases outside the gene matches: 11. Germline V gene data show CDR1 as SGHVT and CDR2 as SQSDAQ. CDR3 sequence reads: CASSEGEGQGSSPLHF. In nucleotides, the CDR3 is TGTGCCAGCAGCGAGGGTGAGGGACAGGGAAGTTCACCCCTCCACTTT.

This clonotype was seen repeatedly, ten times or more. The genes are TRBV7-2 and TRBJ2-2; D not certain. Germline assignment: CDR1 SGHTA and CDR2 FQGNSA. There are 13 residues in the CDR3. With 2 bases removed from V and 6 bases from J, the gap between germline ends came to 7 bases. The CDR3 coding sequence is TGTGCCAGCAGCTTATTTTCGGCCGGGGAGCTGTTTTTT. Protein: CASSLFSAGELFF.

This clonotype was seen ten or more times. The CDR3 nucleotides are TGTGCCAGCAGCTTTATACCTAGTTGGGCCTTTAGGGAGACCCAGTACTTC. As protein: CASSFIPSWAFRETQYF. The chain employs TRBV7-2 and TRBJ2-5; D remains ambiguous. V dropped 3 bases and J dropped 5 bases, with 22 bases sitting between them. The germline V gene encodes CDR1 SGHTA and CDR2 FQGNSA. There are 17 residues in the CDR3.

This clonotype has only a few counts. V usage is TRBV4-1 and J usage is TRBJ2-1; 8 nucleotides align to TRBD2. Germline CDR1 and CDR2: MGHRA and YSYEKL. The CDR3 length is 17 residues. After removal of 2 bases from V and 3 bases from J, the junction contained 9 bases not matched to a gene. The CDR3 region is CASSQSPGGTSYNEQFF. The CDR3 coding sequence is TGCGCCAGCAGCCAATCCCCCGGTGGGACTAGCTACAATGAGCAGTTCTTC.

This chain connects TRBV24-1 to TRBJ2-1; D gene ambiguous. The germline CDR1 and CDR2 sequences are KGHDR and SFDVKD. V was pared by 3 bases and J by 7 bases, with 3 bases between. This CDR3 contains 11 residues. The CDR3 sequence is CATSDTNEQFF. Here the CDR3 DNA reads TGTGCCACCAGTGATACGAATGAGCAGTTCTTC.

The chain employs TRBV4-1 and TRBJ1-1, with TRBD1 as a possible D gene (5 bases). CDR3 length equals 14 residues. CDR1 and CDR2 (germline): MGHRA, YSYEKL. V lost 1 base and J lost 4, with 10 bases in between. CDR3 coding DNA: TGCGCCAGCAGCCAAGTGCGGGGCAGCACTGAAGCTTTCTTT. Translating gives CASSQVRGSTEAFF.

The chain couples TRBV19 to TRBJ2-2; 9 bases fit TRBD1. Trimming at V came to 1 base and at J to 3 bases, leaving 9 bases not matched to a gene. The CDR3 length is 18 residues. In germline, CDR1 is LNHDA, CDR2 SQIVND (reference sequence). This CDR3 reads CASSIGRGTGFDTGELFF. CDR3 nucleotides: TGTGCCAGTAGTATAGGTCGGGGGACAGGGTTCGACACCGGGGAGCTGTTTTTT.

This clonotype was seen a few times. The V call is TRBV27, the J call TRBJ2-3; possibly TRBD1 for D (6 bases). V lost 4 bases, J lost 10 bases, and 24 bases lay in between. The CDR3 is made up of 16 amino acids. Looked up from germline, CDR1 is MNHEY and CDR2 is SMNVEV (reference sequence). CDR3: CASSSGTLGLIGAQYF. Here the CDR3 DNA reads TGTGCCAGCAGTTCCGGGACATTAGGCCTCATAGGCGCGCAGTATTTT.

With regard to this clonotype: Being one base from a much bigger clone, this may be a read error. The CDR3 coding sequence is TGTGGCAGCAGCTCAAAGAGGGGAATGAACACTGAAGCTTTCTTT. Translation gives CGSSSKRGMNTEAFF. The J gene is TRBJ1-1, the V gene TRBV7-2, with D possibly TRBD1 on 5 matching bases. CDR1 and CDR2 (germline): SGHTA, FQGNSA. The CDR3 has 15 amino acids.

The chain uses TRBV20-1 and TRBJ2-2, with no clear D. Germline V CDR1 and CDR2: DFQATT, SNEGSKA (reference sequence). The CDR3 is 13 residues long. V lost 6 bases and J 0 bases, leaving 8 bases between the germline ends. The CDR3 protein is CSAVSANTGELFF. The CDR3 DNA reads as TGCAGTGCCGTTAGTGCGAACACCGGGGAGCTGTTTTTT.

This clonotype occurred a few times. The chain uses TRBV7-9 and TRBJ2-3; D gene uncertain. The CDR3 extends over 15 amino acids. CDR1 and CDR2 (germline): SEHNR, FQNEAQ (reference sequence). V lost 4 bases and J lost 0, with 11 bases in between. The CDR3 bases are TGTGCCAGCAGCTCCAGCAGAGAGAGCACAGATACGCAGTATTTT. Protein: CASSSSRESTDTQYF.

This clonotype was seen once. The genes are TRBV28 and TRBJ2-2; 10 bases align to TRBD1. The CDR3 totals 16 residues. J was trimmed by 9 bases and V by 4 bases; bases with no gene match: 11. Germline V gene sequence: CDR1 MDHEN, CDR2 SYDVKM. DNA for the CDR3: TGTGCCAGCAGTTGGGCCGGGACAGGGGCGCTTTGGGAGCTGTTTTTT. Translation gives CASSWAGTGALWELFF.

V usage is TRBV28 and J usage is TRBJ2-2, with D possibly being TRBD2 (6 bases). The germline V gene encodes CDR1 MDHEN and CDR2 SYDVKM. V lost 7 bases, J lost 0 bases, and 12 bases lay in between. The CDR3 has 15 residues. CDR3 bases: TGTGCCAGCACCTGGGACTCCACGAACACCGGGGAGCTGTTTTTT. It specifies CASTWDSTNTGELFF.

This clonotype was found many times. The chain carries TRBV5-8 and TRBJ2-3; 8 bases line up with TRBD1. The CDR3 contains 19 residues. V lost 2 bases and J lost 0; bases outside the gene matches: 14. Per germline, CDR1 SGHTS and CDR2 YDEGEE. CDR3 DNA sequence: TGTGCCAGCAGCTTCCATTACAGGGGGAGTAGGGCTAGCACAGATACGCAGTATTTT. Translating gives CASSFHYRGSRASTDTQYF.

The rearrangement links TRBV27 to TRBJ1-6; D remains ambiguous. This CDR3 comprises 13 residues. Germline V CDR1 and CDR2: MNHEY, SMNVEV (reference sequence). Between the trimmed V and J ends, which lost 4 bases and 13 bases, there was a span of 14 bases. The chain's CDR3 is CASSSFFGWPLHF. DNA of the CDR3: TGTGCCAGCAGTTCGTTCTTTGGTTGGCCCCTCCACTTT.

This chain connects TRBV10-3 to TRBJ2-1, with 9 bases identical to TRBD1. Matching the DNA end better, TRBJ2-7 makes the J call doubtful. Per germline, CDR1 ENHRY and CDR2 SYGVKD. The CDR3 is 16 amino acids. CDR3: CAISESDRGVDNEQYF. DNA for the CDR3: TGTGCCATCAGTGAGTCAGACAGGGGGGTAGACAATGAGCAGTACTTC.

This clonotype has just a few counts. The chain uses TRBV28 and TRBJ1-5, with TRBD1 as a possible D gene (6 bases). The germline CDR1 and CDR2 sequences are MDHEN and SYDVKM. This CDR3 is built from 11 residues. Trimming cost V 6 bases and J 13 bases, with 13 bases left between them. CDR3 nucleotides: TGTGCCAGCAGCCCGAAGGGGGGTCAGCATTTT. As protein: CASSPKGGQHF.

This clonotype has more than one count but fewer than ten. V is TRBV7-9 and J is TRBJ2-6; TRBD1 is a possible D gene (6 bases). Per germline, CDR1 SEHNR and CDR2 FQNEAQ (reference sequence). The CDR3 covers 16 residues. V gave up 6 bases and J gave up 0 bases, with 12 bases separating them. The CDR3 DNA reads as TGTGCCAGCAGTCCGGGACAAAGCTCTGGGGCCAACGTCCTGACTTTC. Translation gives CASSPGQSSGANVLTF. Based on the CDR3 plus reference TRBV7-9 and TRBJ2-6, the full variable domain is DTGVSQNPRHKITKRGQNVTFRCDPISEHNRLYWYRQTLGQGPEFLTYFQNEAQLEKSRLLSDRFSAERPKGSFSTLEIQRTEQGDSAMYLCASSPGQSSGANVLTFGAGSRLTVL.

This rearrangement joins TRBV20-1 to TRBJ1-1, with 7 bases aligning to TRBD1. Germline V gene data show CDR1 as DFQATT and CDR2 as SNEGSKA (reference sequence). This CDR3 region has 11 residues. J was trimmed by 10 bases and V by 4 bases; bases with no gene match: 6. CDR3 residues: CSATDQGGAFF. DNA of the CDR3: TGCAGTGCTACTGACCAGGGGGGAGCTTTCTTT.

For this clonotype: The junction departs from the called germline gene at one end, perhaps through a read error. This chain uses TRBV6-8 with TRBJ2-5; weak D call: TRBD1 (6 bases). This CDR3 spans 13 amino acids. Germline CDR1 reads MNHGY; CDR2 reads SAAAGT. The CDR3 sequence: CASSYRQAETHYF. CDR3 DNA: TGTGCCAGCAGTTACCGACAGGCGGAGACCCACTACTTC.

This clonotype occurred many times. This chain joins TRBV7-8 and TRBJ2-5; D is unresolved. The V gene lost 4 bases and the J gene lost 5 bases, with 8 bases spanning the gap. The germline gives CDR1 SGHVS, CDR2 FQNEAQ. The CDR3 totals 12 residues. CDR3 coding DNA: TGTGCCAGCAGCTGGTTAGACGAGACCCAGTACTTC. Translated, it gives CASSWLDETQYF.

This clonotype was seen only a few times. The genes are TRBV19 and TRBJ2-3; 13 nucleotides line up with TRBD2. Germline V gives CDR1 LNHDA, CDR2 SQIVND (reference sequence). The trim removed 4 bases at V and 3 bases at J, leaving 4 bases unmatched. This CDR3 is built from 16 residues. The CDR3 spells CASSTGLAGDTDTQYF. The CDR3 nucleotides read TGTGCCAGTAGTACTGGACTAGCGGGGGATACAGATACGCAGTATTTT.